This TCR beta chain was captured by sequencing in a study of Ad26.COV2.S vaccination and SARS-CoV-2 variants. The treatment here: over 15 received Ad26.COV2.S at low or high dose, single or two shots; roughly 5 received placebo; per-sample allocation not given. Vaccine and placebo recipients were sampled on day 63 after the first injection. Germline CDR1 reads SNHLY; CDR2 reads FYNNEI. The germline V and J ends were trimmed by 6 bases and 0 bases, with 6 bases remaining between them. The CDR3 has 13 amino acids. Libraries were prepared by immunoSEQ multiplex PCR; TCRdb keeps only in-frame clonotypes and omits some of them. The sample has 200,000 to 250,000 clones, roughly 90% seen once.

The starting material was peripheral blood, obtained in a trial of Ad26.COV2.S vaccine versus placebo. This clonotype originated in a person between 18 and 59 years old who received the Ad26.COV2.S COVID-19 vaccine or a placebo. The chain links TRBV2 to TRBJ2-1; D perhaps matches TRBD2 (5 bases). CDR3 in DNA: TGTGCCAGCAGCGGGATCTCCTACAATGAGCAGTTCTTC. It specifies CASSGISYNEQFF.